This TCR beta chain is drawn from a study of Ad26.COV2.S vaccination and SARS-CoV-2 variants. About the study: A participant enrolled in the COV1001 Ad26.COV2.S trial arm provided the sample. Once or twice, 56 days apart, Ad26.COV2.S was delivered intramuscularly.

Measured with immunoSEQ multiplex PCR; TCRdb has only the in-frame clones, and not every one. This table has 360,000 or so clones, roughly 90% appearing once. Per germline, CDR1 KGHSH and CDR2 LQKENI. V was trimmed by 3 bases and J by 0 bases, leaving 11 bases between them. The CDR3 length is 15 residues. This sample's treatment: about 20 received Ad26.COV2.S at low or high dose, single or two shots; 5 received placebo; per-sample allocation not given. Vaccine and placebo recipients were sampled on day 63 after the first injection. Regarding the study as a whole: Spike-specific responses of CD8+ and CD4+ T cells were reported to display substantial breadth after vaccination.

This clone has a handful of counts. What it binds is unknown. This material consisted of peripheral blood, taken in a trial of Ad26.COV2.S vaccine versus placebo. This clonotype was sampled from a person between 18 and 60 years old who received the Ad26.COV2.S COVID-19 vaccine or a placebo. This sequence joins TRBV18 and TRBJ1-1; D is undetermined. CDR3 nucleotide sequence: TGTGCCAGCTCACCTGGGAGGGCCCTGAACACTGAAGCTTTCTTT. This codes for CASSPGRALNTEAFF.